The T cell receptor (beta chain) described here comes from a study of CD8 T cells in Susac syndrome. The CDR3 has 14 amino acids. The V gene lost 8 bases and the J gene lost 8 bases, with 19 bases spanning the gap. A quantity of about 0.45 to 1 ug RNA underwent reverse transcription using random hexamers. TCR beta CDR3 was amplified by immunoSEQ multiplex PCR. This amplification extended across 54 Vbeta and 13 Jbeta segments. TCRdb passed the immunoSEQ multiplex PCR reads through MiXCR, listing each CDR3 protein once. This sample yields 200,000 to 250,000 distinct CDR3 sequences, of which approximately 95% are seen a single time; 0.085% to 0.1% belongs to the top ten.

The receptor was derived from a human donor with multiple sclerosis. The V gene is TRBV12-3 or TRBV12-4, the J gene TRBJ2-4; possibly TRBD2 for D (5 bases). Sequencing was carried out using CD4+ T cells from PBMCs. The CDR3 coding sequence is TGTGCCAGCGGGCTTAGCGAACGGGCCGACATTCAGTACTTC. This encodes CASGLSERADIQYF.